A single sample is the source of the 29 T cell receptor beta chains below, sequenced in a study of shared clonotypes between healthy human individuals. Assay used: immunoSEQ multiplex PCR; TCRdb lists only in-frame clones, some missing. The repertoire holds 1,400,000 or so clones, with around 98.5% as singletons. The source material was naive CD4+ T cells sorted from blood. As to subset: CD45RA+ positively selected. These receptors came from a man aged 25-40 years in good health.

CDR3 sequence reads: CAISEFPPEREIDNEQFF. The CDR3 coding sequence is TGTGCCATCAGTGAGTTCCCGCCCGAGCGGGAGATCGACAATGAGCAGTTCTTC. V is TRBV10-3 and J is TRBJ2-1, with 8 bases fitting TRBD2. Trimming removed 1 base from V and 5 bases from J; junction bases left unmatched: 13. The germline CDR1 and CDR2 sequences are ENHRY and SYGVKD. This CDR3 contains 18 residues.

V gene TRBV6-5 combines with J gene TRBJ2-7, with 14 nucleotides matching TRBD2. Per the germline V gene, CDR1 is MNHEY and CDR2 is SVGAGI. Trimming at V came to 4 bases and at J to 13 bases, leaving 6 bases not matched to a gene. CDR3 length equals 13 residues. CDR3 sequence: CASSSGTSGGSYF. As DNA, the CDR3 is TGTGCCAGCAGTTCCGGGACTAGCGGGGGCAGTTACTTC.

The chain employs TRBV11-2 and TRBJ2-7; D ambiguous. Germline V gene lookup returns CDR1 SGHAT and CDR2 FQNNGV. This CDR3 region has 14 residues. V was cut by 5 bases and J by 1 base, with 12 bases left in between. The CDR3 DNA reads as TGTGCCAGCAGCCTCGGACGGTTTTCCTACGAGCAGTACTTC. This encodes CASSLGRFSYEQYF.

The rearrangement uses TRBV29-1 and TRBJ1-4; 8 bases map to TRBD1. J gave up 7 bases and V 4 bases, and 14 bases lay outside the gene matches. Germline lookup yields CDR1 SQVTM and CDR2 ANQGSEA. The CDR3 length is 16 residues. The CDR3 spells CSVGTGLGQEVEKLFF. In DNA form, the CDR3 reads TGCAGCGTTGGGACTGGGTTGGGACAGGAAGTTGAAAAACTGTTTTTT.

V usage is TRBV4-3 and J usage is TRBJ1-3; D not resolved. Looked up from germline, CDR1 is LGHNA and CDR2 is YSLEER. V was clipped by 2 bases and J by 0 bases, with 8 bases between them. This CDR3 contains 15 residues. CDR3 loop: CASSQTQFSGNTIYF. The DNA of the CDR3 is TGCGCCAGCAGCCAAACACAGTTCTCTGGAAACACCATATATTTT.

The V gene is TRBV2, the J gene TRBJ1-5, with D perhaps matching TRBD1 (6 bases). With 6 bases removed from V and 1 base from J, the gap between germline ends came to 16 bases. The CDR3 is made up of 16 amino acids. CDR1 and CDR2 (germline): SNHLY, FYNNEI. The chain's CDR3 is CASRTGGRGSNQPQHF. Here the CDR3 DNA reads TGTGCCAGCAGGACCGGGGGCCGAGGGAGCAATCAGCCCCAGCATTTT.

The J gene is TRBJ2-3, the V gene TRBV9; D gene uncertain. This CDR3 is 15 amino acids long. Trimming took off 0 bases at V and 2 bases at J, with 10 bases between the two ends. The germline V gene encodes CDR1 SGDLS and CDR2 YYNGEE. The CDR3 DNA sequence: TGTGCCAGCAGCGTAGGTAGCAGAGACACAGATACGCAGTATTTT. It specifies CASSVGSRDTDTQYF.

This chain's CDR3 is CASSGGFNQPQHF. CDR3 nucleotides: TGTGCCAGCAGTGGTGGGTTCAATCAGCCCCAGCATTTT. The V and J genes are TRBV2 and TRBJ1-5, with D hard to call. The CDR3 is 13 amino acids. Germline loops: CDR1 SNHLY, CDR2 FYNNEI. V lost 4 bases, J lost 3 bases, and 7 bases lay in between.

The V and J genes are TRBV30 and TRBJ2-2; no reliable D call. The CDR3 is 14 amino acids. V lost 4 bases and J lost 5, with 14 bases in between. The germline CDR1 and CDR2 sequences are GTSNPN and SVGIG (reference sequence). CDR3 protein: CAWTLGWMTGELFF. The CDR3 bases are TGTGCCTGGACCCTAGGATGGATGACCGGGGAGCTGTTTTTT.

The sample holds one count of this clone. The chain is built from TRBV14 and TRBJ2-3; D is perhaps TRBD2 (5 bases). Per the germline V gene, CDR1 is SGHDN and CDR2 is FVKESK. V shed 4 bases and J shed 0 bases, with 11 bases lying between them. The length of the CDR3 is 15 residues. DNA for the CDR3: TGTGCCAGCAGCCCCGGACTTCATAGCACAGATACGCAGTATTTT. This encodes CASSPGLHSTDTQYF.

The chain combines TRBV7-3 with TRBJ2-1; 9 bases fit TRBD1. In germline, CDR1 is SGHTA, CDR2 FQGTGA. Unmatched junction bases numbered 9, after V lost 1 base and J lost 2 bases. The CDR3 length is 18 residues. The CDR3 DNA reads as TGTGCCAGCAGCTTAAGGGGGGACAGGGACTTTACCTACAATGAGCAGTTCTTC. This codes for CASSLRGDRDFTYNEQFF.

About this clone itself: The sample carries other DNA sequences with the same CDR3. The J gene is TRBJ2-1, the V gene TRBV5-1; no clear D. The CDR3 totals 13 residues. Germline V gene lookup returns CDR1 SGHRS and CDR2 YFSETQ. V lost 0 bases to trimming and J lost 6 bases, with 7 bases between them. The CDR3: CASSLEGFNEQFF. CDR3 DNA: TGCGCCAGCAGCTTGGAAGGGTTCAATGAGCAGTTCTTC.

The chain carries TRBV27 and TRBJ2-4; the D is unclear. This CDR3 spans 13 amino acids. The V and J ends lost 4 bases and 4 bases respectively, with 8 bases between them. Germline CDR1 MNHEY, CDR2 SMNVEV (reference sequence). As DNA, the CDR3 is TGTGCCAGCAGTTCGCCGACTAAAAACATTCAGTACTTC. Its translation is CASSSPTKNIQYF.

CDR3 in amino acids: CASTLFLGSYNEQFF. The CDR3 DNA is TGTGCCAGCACCCTATTTCTGGGCTCCTACAATGAGCAGTTCTTC. This chain connects TRBV6-5 to TRBJ2-1; D is unclear. CDR3 length: 15 amino acids. Between the trimmed V and J ends, which lost 7 bases and 0 bases, there was a span of 13 bases. Germline V gene data show CDR1 as MNHEY and CDR2 as SVGAGI.

The J gene is TRBJ2-7, the V gene TRBV7-3; 9 bases match TRBD1. The CDR3 totals 14 residues. The germline V gene encodes CDR1 SGHTA and CDR2 FQGTGA. V lost 5 bases to trimming and J lost 3 bases; unmatched junction nucleotides: 5. The CDR3 DNA reads TGTGCCAGCAGCCCGGACAGGGGAAACTACGAGCAGTACTTC. Its protein is CASSPDRGNYEQYF.

The chain uses TRBV9 and TRBJ1-1; 7 nucleotides align to TRBD1. The CDR3 spans 16 residues. The V segment lost 4 bases and the J segment 0 bases; nucleotides outside the gene matches: 9. Germline V gene lookup returns CDR1 SGDLS and CDR2 YYNGEE. The CDR3 region is CASSPQTGRMNTEAFF. CDR3 DNA sequence: TGTGCCAGCAGCCCACAGACAGGGCGTATGAACACTGAAGCTTTCTTT.

The rearrangement links TRBV7-9 to TRBJ2-2; D gene ambiguous. The germline V gene encodes CDR1 SEHNR and CDR2 FQNEAQ (reference sequence). V was cut by 5 bases and J by 1 base, with 8 bases left in between. The CDR3 extends over 14 amino acids. CDR3 amino acids: CASSPFRNTGELFF. For the CDR3, the DNA is TGTGCCAGCAGCCCGTTTAGGAACACCGGGGAGCTGTTTTTT.

CDR3 sequence: CASIGLGAFEQYF. The CDR3 DNA follows: TGTGCCAGCATCGGGCTAGGAGCCTTCGAGCAGTACTTC. This chain connects TRBV6-5 to TRBJ2-7; no definite D call. Trimming cost V 7 bases and J 6 bases, with 16 bases left between them. CDR1 and CDR2 from the germline V gene are MNHEY and SVGAGI. The CDR3 is 13 amino acids.

J is TRBJ2-3 and V is TRBV6-6; 9 nucleotides align to TRBD2. The CDR3 runs 16 residues. CDR1 and CDR2 from the germline V gene are MNHNY and SVGAGI (reference sequence). The V gene end was trimmed by 6 bases and the J gene end by 2 bases; junction bases not matched to a gene: 9. CDR3 nucleotide sequence: TGTGCCAGCAGGGCTTTGACTAGCGGATTCACAGATACGCAGTATTTT. Residues: CASRALTSGFTDTQYF.

The chain is built from TRBV6-5 and TRBJ1-1, with D perhaps TRBD1 (5 bases). The CDR3 loop spans 14 amino acids. CDR1 and CDR2 from the germline V gene are MNHEY and SVGAGI. V shed 1 base and J shed 3 bases, with 9 bases lying between them. CDR3 amino acids: CASSYLDTDTEAFF. The CDR3 DNA is TGTGCCAGCAGTTACTTGGACACAGACACTGAAGCTTTCTTT.

The gene calls are TRBV19 and TRBJ2-5, with 8 bases aligning to TRBD2. The CDR3 length is 17 residues. V gave up 4 bases and J gave up 2 bases; unmatched junction bases: 12. Germline assignment: CDR1 LNHDA and CDR2 SQIVND (reference sequence). The CDR3 protein is CASSTPRGLASQETQYF. CDR3 DNA sequence: TGTGCCAGTAGTACCCCGAGAGGACTAGCCTCACAAGAGACCCAGTACTTC.

The chain uses TRBV7-9 and TRBJ1-1, with D possibly TRBD1 on 5 matching bases. Germline V lookup: CDR1 SEHNR, CDR2 FQNEAQ (reference sequence). Trimming took 4 bases from V and 3 from J, leaving 15 bases between them. CDR3 size: 15 residues. The CDR3 sequence: CASSSYGGLDTEAFF. For the CDR3, the DNA is TGTGCCAGCAGCTCTTACGGGGGTTTGGACACTGAAGCTTTCTTT.

The chain joins TRBV15 to TRBJ2-3; a weak D match, TRBD1 (7 bases). Trimming shortened V by 7 bases and J by 5 bases, and 16 bases separated the two germline ends. Germline V CDR1 and CDR2: LNHNV, YYDKDF (reference sequence). The CDR3 has 14 amino acids. CDR3 DNA sequence: TGTGCCACCAAACAGGGGACTCCCATAGATACGCAGTATTTT. As protein: CATKQGTPIDTQYF. The variable domain in full, with the rest retrieved from reference TRBV15 and TRBJ2-3, is DAMVIQNPRYQVTQFGKPVTLSCSQTLNHNVMYWYQQKSSQAPKLLFHYYDKDFNNEADTPDNFQSRRPNTSFCFLDIRSPGLGDTAMYLCATKQGTPIDTQYFGPGTRLTVL.

V is TRBV6-5 and J is TRBJ2-1, with a possible D match to TRBD1 (6 bases). The CDR3 loop spans 16 amino acids. The ends were cut back, 2 bases at V and 5 bases at J, with 16 bases in the middle. The germline V gene has CDR1 MNHEY and CDR2 SVGAGI. CDR3 nucleotides: TGTGCCAGCAGTTACCTAAACAGGGTGGTTCACAATGAGCAGTTCTTC. Translated: CASSYLNRVVHNEQFF.

CDR3 nucleotide sequence: TGTGCCAGCAGTGAAGATGTTTCGGGGGGTCATCAGCCCCAGCATTTT. This codes for CASSEDVSGGHQPQHF. The chain joins TRBV6-1 to TRBJ1-5; D might be TRBD1 (5 bases). This CDR3 has 16 amino acids. V dropped 1 base and J dropped 5 bases, with 15 bases sitting between them. From germline, CDR1 is MNHNS and CDR2 SASEGT.

The genes are TRBV7-2 and TRBJ2-5; TRBD2 matches 11 bases. V shed 2 bases and J 5 bases; nucleotides not matched to a gene: 13. Germline CDR1 reads SGHTA; CDR2 reads FQGNSA. The CDR3 extends over 18 amino acids. The DNA for the CDR3 is TGTGCCAGCAGCTTACGTCCGAATAGCGGGAGGGCGGGGGAGACCCAGTACTTC. Translated: CASSLRPNSGRAGETQYF.

The CDR3 nucleotides read TGTGCCAGCAGCCCGGGACTTTTCAGCTCCTACGAGCAGTACTTC. As protein: CASSPGLFSSYEQYF. The chain joins TRBV5-4 to TRBJ2-7, with TRBD2 as a possible D gene (6 bases). Trimming pared 4 bases from V and 0 bases from J, leaving 14 bases between. Germline V lookup: CDR1 SGHNT, CDR2 YYREEE (reference sequence). The CDR3 runs to 15 residues.

Regarding this clone: Other DNA sequences in this specimen translate into the identical CDR3. The chain joins TRBV14 to TRBJ2-6; D is possibly TRBD1 (6 bases). V was trimmed by 6 bases and J by 1 base, leaving 10 bases between them. Germline V gene sequence: CDR1 SGHDN, CDR2 FVKESK. This CDR3 spans 15 amino acids. The CDR3 spells CASSRQVSGANVLTF. In DNA, the CDR3 is TGTGCCAGCAGTCGACAGGTGTCTGGGGCCAACGTCCTGACTTTC.

This rearrangement joins TRBV11-2 to TRBJ2-5; 7 bases are shared with TRBD1. With V trimmed by 1 base and J by 4 bases, 9 bases remained unmatched. Germline V gene lookup returns CDR1 SGHAT and CDR2 FQNNGV. The CDR3 is 16 residues long. The CDR3 DNA follows: TGTGCCAGCAGCTTAGGGGACAGAGTTGTGGGAGAGACCCAGTACTTC. Protein: CASSLGDRVVGETQYF.